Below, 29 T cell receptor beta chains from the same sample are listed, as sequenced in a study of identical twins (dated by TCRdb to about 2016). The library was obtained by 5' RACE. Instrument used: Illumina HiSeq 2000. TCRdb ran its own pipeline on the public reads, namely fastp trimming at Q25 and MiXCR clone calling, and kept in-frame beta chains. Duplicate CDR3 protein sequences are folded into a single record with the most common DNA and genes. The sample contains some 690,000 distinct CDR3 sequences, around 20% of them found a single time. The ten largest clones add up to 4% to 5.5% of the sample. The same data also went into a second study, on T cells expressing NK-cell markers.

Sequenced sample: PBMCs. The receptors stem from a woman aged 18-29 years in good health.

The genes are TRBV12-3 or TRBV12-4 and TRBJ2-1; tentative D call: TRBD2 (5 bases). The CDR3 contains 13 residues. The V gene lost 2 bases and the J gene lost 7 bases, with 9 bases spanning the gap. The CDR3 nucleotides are TGTGCCAGCAGTTTAAGACGGAGGAATGAGCAGTTCTTC. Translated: CASSLRRRNEQFF.

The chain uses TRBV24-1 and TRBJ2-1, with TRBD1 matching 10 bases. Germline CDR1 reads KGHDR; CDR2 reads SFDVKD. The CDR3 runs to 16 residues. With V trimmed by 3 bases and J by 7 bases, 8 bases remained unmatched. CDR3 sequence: CATSDTGTGDDNEQFF. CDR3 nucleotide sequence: TGTGCCACCAGTGATACCGGGACAGGGGACGATAATGAGCAGTTCTTC.

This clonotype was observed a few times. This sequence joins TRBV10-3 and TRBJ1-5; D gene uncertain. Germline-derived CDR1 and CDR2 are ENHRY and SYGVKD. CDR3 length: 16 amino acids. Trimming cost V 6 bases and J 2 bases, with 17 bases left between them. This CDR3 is CAISAINTHGNQPQHF. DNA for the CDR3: TGTGCCATCAGCGCAATAAACACCCATGGCAATCAGCCCCAGCATTTT.

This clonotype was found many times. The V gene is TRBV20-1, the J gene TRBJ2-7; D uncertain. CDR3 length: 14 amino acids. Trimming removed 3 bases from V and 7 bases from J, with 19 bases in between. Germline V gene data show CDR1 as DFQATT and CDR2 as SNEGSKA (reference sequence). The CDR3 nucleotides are TGCAGTGCTAGCCCCCAGTCCTACGAGTCGGAGCAGTACTTC. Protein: CSASPQSYESEQYF.

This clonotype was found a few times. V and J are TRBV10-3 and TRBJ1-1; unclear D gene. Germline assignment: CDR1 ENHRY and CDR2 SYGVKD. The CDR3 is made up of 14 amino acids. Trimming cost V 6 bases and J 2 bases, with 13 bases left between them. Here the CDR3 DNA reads TGTGCCATCAGCCTGAGTGGGCAAAACACTGAAGCTTTCTTT. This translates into CAISLSGQNTEAFF.

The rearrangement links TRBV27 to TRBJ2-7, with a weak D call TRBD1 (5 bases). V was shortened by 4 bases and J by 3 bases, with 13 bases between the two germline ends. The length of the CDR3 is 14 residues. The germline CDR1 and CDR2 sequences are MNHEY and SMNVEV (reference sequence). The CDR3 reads CASSSTQRGYEQYF. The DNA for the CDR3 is TGTGCCAGCAGTTCAACACAAAGGGGCTACGAGCAGTACTTC.

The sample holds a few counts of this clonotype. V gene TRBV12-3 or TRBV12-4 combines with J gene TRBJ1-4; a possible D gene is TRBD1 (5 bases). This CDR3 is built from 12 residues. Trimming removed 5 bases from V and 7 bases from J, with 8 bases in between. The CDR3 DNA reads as TGTGCCAGCAGTAAGAGGGGTGAAAAACTGTTTTTT. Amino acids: CASSKRGEKLFF.

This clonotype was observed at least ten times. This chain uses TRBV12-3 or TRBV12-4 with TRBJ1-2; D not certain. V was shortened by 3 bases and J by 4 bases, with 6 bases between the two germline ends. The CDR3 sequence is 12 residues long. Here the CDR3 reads CASSLLGYGYTF. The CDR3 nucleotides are TGTGCCAGCAGTTTGTTGGGCTATGGCTACACCTTC.

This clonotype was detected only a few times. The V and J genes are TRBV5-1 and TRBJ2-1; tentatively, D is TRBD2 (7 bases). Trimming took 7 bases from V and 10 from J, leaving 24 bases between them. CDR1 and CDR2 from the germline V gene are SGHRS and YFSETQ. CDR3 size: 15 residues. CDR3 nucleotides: TGCGCCAGCCGCCCGGGGGGCCCGGTGCAAGGCGAGCAGTTCTTC. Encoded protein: CASRPGGPVQGEQFF.

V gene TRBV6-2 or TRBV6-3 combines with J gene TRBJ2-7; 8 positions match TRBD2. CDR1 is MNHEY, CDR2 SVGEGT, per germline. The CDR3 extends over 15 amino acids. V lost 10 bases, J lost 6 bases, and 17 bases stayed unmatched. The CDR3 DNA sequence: TGTGCCATTGATGACCCGGGACTAGGATTTGTCGAGCAGTACTTC. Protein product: CAIDDPGLGFVEQYF.

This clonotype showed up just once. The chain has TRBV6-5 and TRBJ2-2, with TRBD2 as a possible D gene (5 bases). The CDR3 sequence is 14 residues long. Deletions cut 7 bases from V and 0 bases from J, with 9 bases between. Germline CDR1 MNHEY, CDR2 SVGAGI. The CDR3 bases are TGTGCCAGCACTTTGAGGGCGAACACCGGGGAGCTGTTTTTT. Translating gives CASTLRANTGELFF.

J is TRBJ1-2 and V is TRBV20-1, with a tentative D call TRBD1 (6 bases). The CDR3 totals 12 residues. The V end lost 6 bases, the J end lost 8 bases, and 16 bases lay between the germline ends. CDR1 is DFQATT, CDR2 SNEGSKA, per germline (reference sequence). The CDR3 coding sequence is TGCAGTGCCTCCAGGGGAGAGGGAGGCTACACCTTC. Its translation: CSASRGEGGYTF.

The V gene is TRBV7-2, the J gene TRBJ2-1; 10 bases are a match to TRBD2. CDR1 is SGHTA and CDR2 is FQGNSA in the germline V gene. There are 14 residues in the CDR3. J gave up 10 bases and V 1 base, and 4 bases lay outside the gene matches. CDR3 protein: CASSLGILAGEQFF. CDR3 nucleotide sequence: TGTGCCAGCAGCTTAGGGATACTAGCGGGGGAGCAGTTCTTC.

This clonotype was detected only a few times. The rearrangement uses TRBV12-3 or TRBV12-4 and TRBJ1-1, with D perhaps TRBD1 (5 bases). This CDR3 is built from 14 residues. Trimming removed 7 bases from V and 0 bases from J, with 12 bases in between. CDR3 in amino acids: CASTLRDLNTEAFF. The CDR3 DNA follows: TGTGCCAGCACCTTAAGGGACTTGAACACTGAAGCTTTCTTT.

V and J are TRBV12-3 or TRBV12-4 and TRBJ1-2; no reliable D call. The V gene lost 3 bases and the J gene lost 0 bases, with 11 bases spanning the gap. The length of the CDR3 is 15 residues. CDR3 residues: CASSFGRQPNYGYTF. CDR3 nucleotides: TGTGCCAGCAGTTTTGGTCGGCAGCCTAACTATGGCTACACCTTC.

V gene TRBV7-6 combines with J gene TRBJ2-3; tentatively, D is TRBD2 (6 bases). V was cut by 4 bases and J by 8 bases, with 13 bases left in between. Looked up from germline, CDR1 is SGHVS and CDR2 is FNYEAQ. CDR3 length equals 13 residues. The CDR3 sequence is CASSSSSAGTQYF. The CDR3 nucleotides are TGTGCCAGCAGCTCGTCTAGCGCGGGTACGCAGTATTTT.

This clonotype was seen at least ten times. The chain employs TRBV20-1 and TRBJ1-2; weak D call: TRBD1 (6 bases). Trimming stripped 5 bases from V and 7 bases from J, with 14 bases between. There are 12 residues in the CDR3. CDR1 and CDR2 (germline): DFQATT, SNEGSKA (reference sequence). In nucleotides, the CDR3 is TGCAGTGCTGTCCCCGGGGGGCTTGGCTACACCTTC. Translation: CSAVPGGLGYTF.

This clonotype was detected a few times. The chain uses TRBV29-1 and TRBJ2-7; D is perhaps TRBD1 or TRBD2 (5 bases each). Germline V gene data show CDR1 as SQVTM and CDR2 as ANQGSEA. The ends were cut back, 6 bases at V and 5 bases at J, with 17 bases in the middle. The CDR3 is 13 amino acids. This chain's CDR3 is CSVRQLRGDEQYF. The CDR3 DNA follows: TGCAGCGTGAGACAACTCCGAGGGGACGAGCAGTACTTC.

The CDR3 DNA follows: TGCAGTGCTAGAGTCCAGGGGGCCTCCTACGAGCAGTACTTC. Its translation: CSARVQGASYEQYF. The rearrangement links TRBV20-1 to TRBJ2-7, with 8 bases aligning to TRBD1. The CDR3 has 14 residues. Unmatched junction bases numbered 2, after V lost 1 base and J lost 0 bases. Germline lookup yields CDR1 DFQATT and CDR2 SNEGSKA (reference sequence).

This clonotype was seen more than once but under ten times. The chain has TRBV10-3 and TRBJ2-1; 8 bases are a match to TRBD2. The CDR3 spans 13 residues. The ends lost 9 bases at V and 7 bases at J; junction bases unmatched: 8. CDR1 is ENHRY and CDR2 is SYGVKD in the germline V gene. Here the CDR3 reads CAIQRGRANEQFF. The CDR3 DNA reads TGTGCCATTCAGCGGGGGAGGGCAAATGAGCAGTTCTTC.

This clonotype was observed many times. The CDR3 loop is CASSPVAQGSSEQYF. Here the CDR3 DNA reads TGTGCCAGCAGCCCGGTGGCCCAGGGTAGTTCCGAGCAGTACTTC. The chain links TRBV7-8 to TRBJ2-7; a weak D match, TRBD1 (5 bases). Germline-derived CDR1 and CDR2 are SGHVS and FQNEAQ. V gave up 5 bases and J gave up 6 bases, with 20 bases separating them. This CDR3 has 15 amino acids.

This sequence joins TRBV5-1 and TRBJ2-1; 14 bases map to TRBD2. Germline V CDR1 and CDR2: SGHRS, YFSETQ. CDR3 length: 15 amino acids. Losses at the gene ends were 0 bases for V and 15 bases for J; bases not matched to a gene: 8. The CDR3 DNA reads TGCGCCAGCAGCTTGGTAGGGACTAGCGGGAGTGTGGCGTTCTTC. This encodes CASSLVGTSGSVAFF.

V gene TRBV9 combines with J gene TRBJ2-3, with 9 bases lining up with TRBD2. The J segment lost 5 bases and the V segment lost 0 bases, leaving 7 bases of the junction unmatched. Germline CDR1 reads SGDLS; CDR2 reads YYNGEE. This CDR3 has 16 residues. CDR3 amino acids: CASSVGRGGAGDTQYF. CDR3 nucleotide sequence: TGTGCCAGCAGCGTAGGGCGGGGGGGAGCGGGAGATACGCAGTATTTT.

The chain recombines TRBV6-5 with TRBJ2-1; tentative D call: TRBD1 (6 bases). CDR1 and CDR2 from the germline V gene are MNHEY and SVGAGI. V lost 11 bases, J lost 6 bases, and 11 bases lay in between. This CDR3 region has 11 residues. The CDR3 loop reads CAGGGPNEQFF. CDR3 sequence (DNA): TGTGCCGGGGGCGGTCCCAATGAGCAGTTCTTC.

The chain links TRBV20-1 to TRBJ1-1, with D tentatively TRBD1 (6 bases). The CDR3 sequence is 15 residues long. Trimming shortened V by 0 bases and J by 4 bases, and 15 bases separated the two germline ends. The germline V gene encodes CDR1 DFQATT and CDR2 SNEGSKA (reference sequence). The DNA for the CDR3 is TGCAGTGCTAGAGAAGCGGGGGCTCTAAGCACTGAAGCTTTCTTT. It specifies CSAREAGALSTEAFF.

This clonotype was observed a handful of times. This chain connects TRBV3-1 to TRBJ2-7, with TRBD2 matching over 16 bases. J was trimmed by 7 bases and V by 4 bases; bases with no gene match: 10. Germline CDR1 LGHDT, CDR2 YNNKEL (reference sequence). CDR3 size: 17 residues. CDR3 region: CASSLWGLAGGPGEQYF. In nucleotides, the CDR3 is TGTGCCAGCAGCCTCTGGGGACTAGCGGGAGGGCCGGGGGAGCAGTACTTC.

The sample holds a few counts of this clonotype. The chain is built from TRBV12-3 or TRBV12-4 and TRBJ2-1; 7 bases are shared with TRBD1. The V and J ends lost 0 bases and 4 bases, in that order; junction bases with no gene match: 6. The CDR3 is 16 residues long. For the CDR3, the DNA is TGTGCCAGCAGTTTAGCGTTTGGGACAGAGTACAATGAGCAGTTCTTC. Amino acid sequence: CASSLAFGTEYNEQFF.

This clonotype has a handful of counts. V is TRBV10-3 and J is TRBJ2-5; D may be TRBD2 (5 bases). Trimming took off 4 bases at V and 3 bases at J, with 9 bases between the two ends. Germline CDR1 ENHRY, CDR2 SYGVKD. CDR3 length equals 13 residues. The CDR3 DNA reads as TGTGCCATCAGTGCTGTCGGGGAAGAGACCCAGTACTTC. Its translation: CAISAVGEETQYF.

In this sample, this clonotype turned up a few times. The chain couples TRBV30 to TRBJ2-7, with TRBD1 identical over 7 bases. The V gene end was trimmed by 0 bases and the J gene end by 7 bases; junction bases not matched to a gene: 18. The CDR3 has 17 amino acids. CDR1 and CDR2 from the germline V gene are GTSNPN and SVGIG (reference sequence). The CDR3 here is CAWSVQGLVQGFGEQYF. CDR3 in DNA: TGTGCCTGGAGTGTACAGGGGCTCGTCCAGGGCTTCGGGGAGCAGTACTTC.